These T cell receptor beta chains were read from a single sample in a study of neoadjuvant anti-PD-1 for oral cavity cancer. Sequencing used immunoSEQ multiplex PCR; TCRdb keeps in-frame clones, though not all of them. The table lists around 6,100 clones, approximately 63% of them singletons. Source: tumor tissue, taken before nivolumab (anti-PD-1) treatment. Every receptor here comes from a person aged 35 to 85 with oral cavity squamous cell carcinoma. Each CDR3 is given with its conserved first and last residue. The D gene is left open where the match is weak. Clone size is given for some rows only: seen once, a few or many times, or a class if the clone is expanded.

TRBJ2-5 TRBV2 . . 13 TGTGCCAGCAGCCCACCTTACCAAGAGACCCAGTACTTC CASSPPYQETQYF
TRBJ2-5 TRBV11-2 . . 11 TGTGCCAGCAGCTTCGCTAAGACCCAGTACTTC CASSFAKTQYF
TRBJ1-5 TRBV6-1 . . 14 TGTGCCAGCAGTGAAGTGGGGAATGGCCAGCCCCAGCATTTT CASSEVGNGQPQHF
TRBJ2-6 TRBV27 . . 18 TGTGCCAGCAGTAAAAACCGGGACACGTCTCGGGGGGCCAACGTCCTGACTTTC CASSKNRDTSRGANVLTF
TRBJ1-5 TRBV28 TRBD1 . 13 TGTGCCAGCAGCACAACAGGGGGCGGGCCCCAGCATTTT CASSTTGGGPQHF
TRBJ2-7 TRBV6-1 . few 15 TGTGCCAGCAGTGGGGGGACCCCCAGGTTCGACGAGCAGTACTTC CASSGGTPRFDEQYF
TRBJ2-1 TRBV5-1 . . 16 TGCGCCAGCAGCCGGGAGTCGGTAGCTTCCTACAATGAGCAGTTCTTC CASSRESVASYNEQFF
TRBJ2-7 TRBV10-2 . few 12 TGCGCCAGCAGTGAGGGCTACCACGAGCAGTACTTC CASSEGYHEQYF
TRBJ2-5 TRBV9 TRBD2 few 15 TGTGCCAGCAGCTTAGGACTAGCGGGGGGCGAGACCCAGTACTTC CASSLGLAGGETQYF
TRBJ2-1 TRBV5-8 TRBD2 . 14 TGTGCCAGGAGAGCGGGAAGCTCCTACAATGAGCAGTTCTTC CARRAGSSYNEQFF
TRBJ2-3 TRBV29-1 . once 11 TGCAGCGTTGAGCAGGTTGGGGCGCAGTATTTT CSVEQVGAQYF
TRBJ2-1 TRBV28 . . 15 TGTGCCAGCAGTTTAGAGGGATCGGTTAGAAATGAGCAGTTCTTC CASSLEGSVRNEQFF
TRBJ2-7 TRBV4-2 . once 16 TGTGCCAGCAGCCAAGATCGGATGAACGCCGCCTACGAGCAGTACTTC CASSQDRMNAAYEQYF
TRBJ1-1 TRBV7-8 TRBD1 . 16 TGTGCCAGCAGCTTAGGAGTGGCAGGGGGGAACACTGAAGCTTTCTTT CASSLGVAGGNTEAFF
TRBJ1-1 TRBV9 . . 13 TGTGCCAGCAGCGTTGGGGTGGGGACTGAAGCTTTCTTT CASSVGVGTEAFF
TRBJ2-2 TRBV4-1 . . 16 TGCGCCAGCAGCCAAGACGAACTAGTGGCCACCGGGGAGCTGTTTTTT CASSQDELVATGELFF
TRBJ2-7 TRBV4-1 . few 15 TGCGCCAGCAGCCAACCCTGGCGCGGGATCTACGAGCAGTACTTC CASSQPWRGIYEQYF
TRBJ2-7 TRBV7-9 . . 13 TGTGCCAGCAGCCCTAAGGGACCCTACGAGCAGTACTTC CASSPKGPYEQYF
TRBJ2-5 TRBV7-8 TRBD2 . 20 TGTGCCAGCAGCTTGGGCCTAGGCGGGGGGGCCGGTGTTTACAAAGAGACCCAGTACTTC CASSLGLGGGAGVYKETQYF
TRBJ2-1 TRBV27 . . 12 TGTGCCAGCAGTTCCACCCCAAATGAGCAGTTCTTC CASSSTPNEQFF
TRBJ1-5 TRBV30 TRBD1 few 14 TGTGCCTGGAGTGCTACAGGGGGCAATCAGCCCCAGCATTTT CAWSATGGNQPQHF
TRBJ1-3 TRBV19 . . 15 TGTGCCAGTAGTATAGTCCGGGCGCGGGGAAACACCATATATTTT CASSIVRARGNTIYF
TRBJ2-7 TRBV15 . . 14 TGTGCCACCAGCAGCCCCTCAAGGGGGGACGAGCAGTACTTC CATSSPSRGDEQYF